This T cell receptor (beta chain) originates from a study of CD8 T cells in ankylosing spondylitis. The study, taken as a whole, reports: Reportedly, disease-linked clones are significantly enriched in ankylosing spondylitis patients' matched synovial fluid. Within ankylosing spondylitis blood, a TCR beta motif made up of eight highly homologous variants appeared to be characteristic.

Germline CDR1 and CDR2: SGHRS and YFSETQ. After removal of 4 bases from V and 0 bases from J, the junction contained 3 bases not matched to a gene. CDR3 length equals 15 residues. Preparation of TCR beta libraries was done by quantitative 5'-RACE with molecular barcodes. TCRdb fed the 5' RACE reads into MiXCR, producing one record per CDR3 protein. This sample has about 120,000 distinct CDR3 sequences, with about 13% found just once. A remark on this clonotype: Its antigen is as yet unknown.

This chain links TRBV5-1 with TRBJ2-2; TRBD2 aligns across 7 bases. The specimen was blood, either unsorted or a sorted T cell fraction (not recorded which). The source is a female donor with ankylosing spondylitis or in good health (not recorded which). This CDR3 is CASSILAANTGELFF. CDR3 nucleotide sequence: TGCGCCAGCAGCATCCTAGCGGCGAACACCGGGGAGCTGTTTTTT.